This T cell receptor beta chain is from a study of blood T cell repertoires in COVID-19 (dated by TCRdb to the early 2020s). About the full investigation: Samples from collaborators originated in the United States, Italy and Spain and spanned both the acute and convalescent phases of COVID-19. Where HLA class I and class II types were available, the types were taken from metadata supplied by the sample provider, not from assay-based typing. The repertoires were made available in a free public database intended to serve as a resource for research on the immune response to SARS-CoV-2. Subjects who had been exposed to COVID-19, were actively infected with it, or had recovered from it provided the deeply sampled blood TCRbeta repertoires that made up the dataset. The sample metadata nearly always contained a de-identified subject ID, COVID-19 status, age in years and sex. The samples were drawn from two sources: the first 160 participants of the ongoing ImmuneRACE study, and over 1,000 subjects contributed by 6 global collaborators. The prospective study material was composed of cDNA or gDNA derived from T cells, B-cell-depleted T cells, or PBMCs.

The CDR3, from cysteine to phenylalanine, totals 12 residues. Only the CDR3 region is kept as DNA, spanning 36 bases read in frame from base 1. The junction carries 6 bases between V and J, which are trimmed by 6 bases and 1 base respectively. As encoded in the germline V gene, CDR1 is MDHEN while CDR2 is SYDVKM. The immunoSEQ Assay, a bias-controlled multiplex PCR, was used to amplify TCRbeta CDR3 regions from genomic DNA. As for the authors' bioinformatics: Nucleated cell counts per sample were estimated from amplification of reference gene primers within the assay. To quantify the absolute abundance of each unique TCRbeta CDR3 rearrangement, sequence reads were collapsed and filtered. For each sample, productive Simpson clonality was calculated as the square root of Simpson's diversity index across productive rearrangements. TCRdb took over this immuneACCESS table, retaining in-frame rearrangements with V and J assigned. Such tables are incomplete; in checked studies, under half of the missing clones stem from an unresolved V gene, and the remainder is unexplained. The DNA gave D and trimming, while V, J and clone size come from that table. For this sample the table gives around 250,000 clones, of which roughly 86% were detected only once. The biggest ten clones account for around 1.5% of the sample.

On this clone itself: It has no known antigen specificity. There are no base qualities to consult, and no much larger clone falls within one base.

The full study reports these points: How much clinical and demographic metadata was included differed by source and by participant, and the metadata was provided uncurated.

Another Seattle source contributed samples from volunteer blood donors who had recovered from COVID-19. Each collaborating institution followed its own protocols to collect whole blood in K2EDTA tubes. Collaborator samples were shipped for TCRbeta analysis as frozen whole blood, isolated PBMCs, or DNA extracted from either sample type. Source material: peripheral blood. This chain joins TRBV28 to TRBJ1-1; TRBD1 is possibly the D segment (5 matching bases). The origin of this receptor is a woman in her fifties or sixties who had recovered from COVID-19. The CDR3 reads as follows: CASSTGNTEAFF. Here is the DNA: TGTGCCAGCAGCACAGGGAACACTGAAGCTTTCTTT.